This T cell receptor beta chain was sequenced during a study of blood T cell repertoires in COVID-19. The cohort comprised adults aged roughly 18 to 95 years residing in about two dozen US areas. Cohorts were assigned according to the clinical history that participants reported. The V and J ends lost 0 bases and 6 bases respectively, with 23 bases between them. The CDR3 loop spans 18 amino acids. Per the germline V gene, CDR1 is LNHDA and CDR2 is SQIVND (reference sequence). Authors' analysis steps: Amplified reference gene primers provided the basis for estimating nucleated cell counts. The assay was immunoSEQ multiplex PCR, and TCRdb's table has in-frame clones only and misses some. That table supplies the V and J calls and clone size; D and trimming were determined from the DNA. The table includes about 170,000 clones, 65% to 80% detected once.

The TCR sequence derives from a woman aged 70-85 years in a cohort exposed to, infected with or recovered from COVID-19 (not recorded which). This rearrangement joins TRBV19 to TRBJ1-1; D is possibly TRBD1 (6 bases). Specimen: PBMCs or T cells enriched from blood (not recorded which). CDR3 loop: CASSIDLDTGRGKSEAFF. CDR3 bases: TGTGCCAGTAGTATAGATCTAGACACAGGCAGGGGAAAATCTGAAGCTTTCTTT.